This TCR beta chain emerged from a study of blood T cells in healthy people across ages. This CDR3 is built from 13 residues. CDR1 and CDR2 from the germline V gene are SNHLY and FYNNEI. Trimming took off 8 bases at V and 4 bases at J, with 14 bases between the two ends. Using a J-beta primer mix together with a sample-barcoded 5' primer, a second PCR was run for about 6 to 12 cycles. A template-switch adaptor containing 12 random nucleotides labeled each cDNA molecule. Each single sample gave us at least 2.5 million CDR3-containing paired-end reads. In TCRdb, the 5' RACE reads were re-called with MiXCR into one record per CDR3 protein. The sample has over a million distinct CDR3 sequences, more than 35% seen once. A word on this clonotype: Its antigen is unidentified.

The study's findings and limits: Observed TCR beta diversity per million T cells went down as age went up. This fall followed a roughly linear course with age.

The receptor's source is a woman aged 55-69 years in good health. The rearrangement uses TRBV2 and TRBJ2-5; D gene uncertain. What was sequenced was blood. CDR3 in amino acids: CASVQEVGETQYF. CDR3 nucleotides: TGTGCCAGCGTTCAAGAGGTAGGAGAGACCCAGTACTTC. The whole variable domain, remainder taken from reference TRBV2 and TRBJ2-5, is EPEVTQTPSHQVTQMGQEVILRCVPISNHLYFYWYRQILGQKVEFLVSFYNNEISEKSEIFDDQFSVERPDGSNFTLKIRSTKLEDSAMYFCASVQEVGETQYFGPGTRLLVL.